This TCR beta chain was found in a study of blood T cell repertoires in COVID-19. The protocol was immunoSEQ multiplex PCR, while the TCRdb copy is restricted to in-frame clones and leaves out a portion. Of tens of thousands of clones in the sample, around 91% are singletons; the top ten hold 1.9%. The receptor was isolated from a woman between 45 and 60 years old in a cohort sampled during active COVID-19. The sequenced sample consisted of peripheral blood.

In DNA, the CDR3 is TGTGCCAGCTCACAGTTTTCGGTTTATAGCAATCAGCCCCAGCATTTT. It codes for CASSQFSVYSNQPQHF. The chain carries TRBV18 and TRBJ1-5; D call uncertain. CDR3 length equals 16 residues. V was shortened by 4 bases and J by 0 bases, with 13 bases between the two germline ends. Germline V CDR1 and CDR2: KGHSH, LQKENI.